The entry below gives a single T cell receptor (beta chain) sequence along with its context. The antigen remains unidentified. These data come from a study of T-cell reconstitution after alpha-beta-depleted transplantation in children. Study-level findings and limits: Newly produced T cells mostly provided counts and TCRbeta diversity after one year, as hyperexpanded clones declined. Expanded graft clones, several hundred of them, were reportedly the source of alpha-beta T cells about two months after transplant. Surviving recipient T cells and intrathymic progenitors accounted for some patients' high TCRbeta diversity at day 60.

The germline CDR1 and CDR2 sequences are SGHRS and YFSETQ. V shed 0 bases and J shed 3 bases, with 13 bases lying between them. The CDR3 runs to 16 residues. The TCRbeta library was prepared with unique molecular identifiers. TCRdb re-called the PCR reads through MiXCR, storing one row per CDR3 protein. The table shows 400,000 to 450,000 distinct CDR3 sequences, with over 40% occurring only once. This clonotype originated in a girl under 10 years old with aplastic anemia, due to receive a stem cell transplant. The chain carries TRBV5-1 and TRBJ2-1; D gene ambiguous. The source was PBMCs, collected before TCRalphabeta/CD19-depleted stem cell transplant. Here the CDR3 DNA reads TGCGCCAGCAGCTTGGCCGGGTCTGTGGACTACAATGAGCAGTTCTTC. Amino acid sequence: CASSLAGSVDYNEQFF.